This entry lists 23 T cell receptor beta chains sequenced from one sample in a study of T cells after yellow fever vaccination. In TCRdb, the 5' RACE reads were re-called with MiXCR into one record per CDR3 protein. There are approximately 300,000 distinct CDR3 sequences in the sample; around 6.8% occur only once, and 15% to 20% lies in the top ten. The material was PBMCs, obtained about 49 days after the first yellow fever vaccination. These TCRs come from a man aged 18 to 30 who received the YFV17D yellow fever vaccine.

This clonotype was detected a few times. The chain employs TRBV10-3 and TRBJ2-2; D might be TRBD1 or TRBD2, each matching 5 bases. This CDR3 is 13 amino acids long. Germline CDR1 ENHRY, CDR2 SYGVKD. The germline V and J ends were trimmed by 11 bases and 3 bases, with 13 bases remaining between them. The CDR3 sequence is CALSGTHTGELFF. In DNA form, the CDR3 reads TGTGCCCTCTCCGGGACCCACACCGGGGAGCTGTTTTTT.

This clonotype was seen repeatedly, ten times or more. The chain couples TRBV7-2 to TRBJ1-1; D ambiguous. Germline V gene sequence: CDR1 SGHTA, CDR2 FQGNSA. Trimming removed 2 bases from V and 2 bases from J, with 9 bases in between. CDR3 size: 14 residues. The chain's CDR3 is CASSLLGSNTEAFF. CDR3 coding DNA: TGTGCCAGCAGCTTATTGGGATCCAACACTGAAGCTTTCTTT.

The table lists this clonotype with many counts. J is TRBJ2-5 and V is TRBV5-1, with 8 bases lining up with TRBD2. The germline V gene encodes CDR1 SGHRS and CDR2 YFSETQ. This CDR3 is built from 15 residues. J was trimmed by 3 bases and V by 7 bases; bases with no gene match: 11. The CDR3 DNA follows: TGCGCCAGCGCCGCCGGAACTAGCGGTGAAGAGACCCAGTACTTC. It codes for CASAAGTSGEETQYF.

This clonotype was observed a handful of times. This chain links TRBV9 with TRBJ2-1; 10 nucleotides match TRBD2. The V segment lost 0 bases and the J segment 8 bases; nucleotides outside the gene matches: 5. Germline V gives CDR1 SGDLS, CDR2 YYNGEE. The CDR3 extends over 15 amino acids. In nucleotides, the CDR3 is TGTGCCAGCAGCGTAGTGAGCGGGGGGGCCTATGAGCAGTTCTTC. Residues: CASSVVSGGAYEQFF.

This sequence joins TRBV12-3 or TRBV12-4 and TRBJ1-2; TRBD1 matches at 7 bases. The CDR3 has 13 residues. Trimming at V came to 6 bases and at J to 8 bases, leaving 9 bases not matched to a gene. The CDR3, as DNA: TGTGCCAGCAGCCCCAAGGGGGCGAGAGGCTACACCTTC. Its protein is CASSPKGARGYTF.

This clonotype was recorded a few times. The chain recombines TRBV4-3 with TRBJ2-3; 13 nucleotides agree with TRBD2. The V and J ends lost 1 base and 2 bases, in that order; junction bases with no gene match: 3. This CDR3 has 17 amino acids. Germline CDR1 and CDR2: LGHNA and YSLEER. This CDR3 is CASSQGTSGGLTDTQYF. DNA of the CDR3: TGCGCCAGCAGCCAAGGGACTAGCGGGGGCCTCACAGATACGCAGTATTTT.

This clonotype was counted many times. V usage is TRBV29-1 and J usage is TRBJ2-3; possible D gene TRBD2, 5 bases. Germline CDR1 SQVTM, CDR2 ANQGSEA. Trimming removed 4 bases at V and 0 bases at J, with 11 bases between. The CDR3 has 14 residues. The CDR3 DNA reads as TGCAGCGTTGCGGGGAATCCCAGCACAGATACGCAGTATTTT. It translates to CSVAGNPSTDTQYF.

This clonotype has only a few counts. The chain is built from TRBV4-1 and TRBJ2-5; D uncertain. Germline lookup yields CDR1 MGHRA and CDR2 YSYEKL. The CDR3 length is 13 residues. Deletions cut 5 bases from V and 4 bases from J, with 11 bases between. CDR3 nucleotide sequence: TGCGCCAGCAGCTTCCTATTTGGAGAGACCCAGTACTTC. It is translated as CASSFLFGETQYF.

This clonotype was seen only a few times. The CDR3 DNA sequence: TGTGCCAGTAGCGGGGGGGCAGCCGGCAGCAATCAGCCCCAGCATTTT. As protein: CASSGGAAGSNQPQHF. The chain couples TRBV19 to TRBJ1-5; D might be TRBD1 (6 bases). V lost 6 bases and J lost 1, with 16 bases in between. This CDR3 is 16 amino acids long. The germline V gene has CDR1 LNHDA and CDR2 SQIVND (reference sequence).

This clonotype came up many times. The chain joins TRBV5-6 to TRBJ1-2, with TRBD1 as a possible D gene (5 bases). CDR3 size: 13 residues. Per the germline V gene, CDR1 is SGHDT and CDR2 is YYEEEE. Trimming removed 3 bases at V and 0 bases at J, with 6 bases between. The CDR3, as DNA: TGTGCCAGCAGCTCGGGACCTAACTATGGCTACACCTTC. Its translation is CASSSGPNYGYTF.

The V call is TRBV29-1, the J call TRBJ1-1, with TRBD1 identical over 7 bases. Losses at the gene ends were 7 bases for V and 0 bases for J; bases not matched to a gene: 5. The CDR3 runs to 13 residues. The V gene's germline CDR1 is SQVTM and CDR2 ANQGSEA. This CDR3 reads CSAGGQMNTEAFF. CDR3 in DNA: TGCAGCGCTGGGGGACAGATGAACACTGAAGCTTTCTTT.

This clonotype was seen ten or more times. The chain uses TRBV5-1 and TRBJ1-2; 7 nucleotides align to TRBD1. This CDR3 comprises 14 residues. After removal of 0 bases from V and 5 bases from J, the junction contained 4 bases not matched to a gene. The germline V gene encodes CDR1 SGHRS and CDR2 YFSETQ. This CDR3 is CASSLAARGYGYTF. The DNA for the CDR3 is TGCGCCAGCAGCTTGGCTGCCAGGGGGTATGGCTACACCTTC.

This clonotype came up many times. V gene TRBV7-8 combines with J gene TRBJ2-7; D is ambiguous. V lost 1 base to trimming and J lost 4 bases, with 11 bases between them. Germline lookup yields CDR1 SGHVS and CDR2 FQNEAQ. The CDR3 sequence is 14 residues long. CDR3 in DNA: TGTGCCAGCAGCTTAGGTTCGCGGATGTACGAGCAGTACGTC. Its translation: CASSLGSRMYEQYV.

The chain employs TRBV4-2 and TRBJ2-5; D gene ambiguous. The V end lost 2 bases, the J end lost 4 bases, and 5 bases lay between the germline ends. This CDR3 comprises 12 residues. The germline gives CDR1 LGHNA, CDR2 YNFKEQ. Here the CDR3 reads CASSQSAETQYF. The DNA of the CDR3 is TGTGCCAGCAGCCAAAGCGCAGAGACCCAGTACTTC.

The CDR3 here is CASSQDRGSDEQYF. The CDR3 DNA sequence: TGTGCCAGCAGCCAAGACAGGGGATCGGACGAGCAGTACTTC. The rearrangement uses TRBV3-1 and TRBJ2-7; tentative D call: TRBD1 (6 bases). CDR1 and CDR2 from the germline V gene are LGHDT and YNNKEL (reference sequence). Deletions cut 0 bases from V and 5 bases from J, with 11 bases between. The CDR3 loop spans 14 amino acids.

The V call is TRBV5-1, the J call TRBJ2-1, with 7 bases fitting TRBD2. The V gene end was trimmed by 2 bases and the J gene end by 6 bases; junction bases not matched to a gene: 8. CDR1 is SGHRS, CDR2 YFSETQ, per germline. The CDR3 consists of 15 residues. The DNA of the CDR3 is TGCGCCAGCAGCTTCTCAGCGGGGCACCCCAATGAGCAGTTCTTC. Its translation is CASSFSAGHPNEQFF.

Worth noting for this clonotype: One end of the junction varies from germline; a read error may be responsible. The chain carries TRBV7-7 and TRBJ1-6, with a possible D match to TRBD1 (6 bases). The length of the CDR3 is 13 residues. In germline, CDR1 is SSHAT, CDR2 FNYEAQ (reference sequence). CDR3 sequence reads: CASGLDSNSPLHF. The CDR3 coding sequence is TGTGCCAGCGGCTTGGACAGTAATTCACCCCTCCACTTT.

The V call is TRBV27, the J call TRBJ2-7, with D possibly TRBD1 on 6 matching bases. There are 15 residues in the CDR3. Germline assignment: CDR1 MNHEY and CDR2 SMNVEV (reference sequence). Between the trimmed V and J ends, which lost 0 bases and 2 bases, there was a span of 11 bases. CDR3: CASSLSSQGPYEQYV. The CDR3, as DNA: TGTGCCAGCAGTTTATCGAGCCAGGGGCCCTACGAGCAGTACGTC.

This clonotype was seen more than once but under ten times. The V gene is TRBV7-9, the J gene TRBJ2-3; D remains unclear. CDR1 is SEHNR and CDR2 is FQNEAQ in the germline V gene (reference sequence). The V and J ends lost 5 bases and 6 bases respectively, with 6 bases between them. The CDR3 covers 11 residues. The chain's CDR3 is CASSASDTQYF. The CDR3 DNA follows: TGTGCCAGCAGCGCTTCGGATACGCAGTATTTT. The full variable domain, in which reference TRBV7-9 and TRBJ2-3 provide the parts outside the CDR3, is DTGVSQNPRHKITKRGQNVTFRCDPISEHNRLYWYRQTLGQGPEFLTYFQNEAQLEKSRLLSDRFSAERPKGSFSTLEIQRTEQGDSAMYLCASSASDTQYFGPGTRLTVL.

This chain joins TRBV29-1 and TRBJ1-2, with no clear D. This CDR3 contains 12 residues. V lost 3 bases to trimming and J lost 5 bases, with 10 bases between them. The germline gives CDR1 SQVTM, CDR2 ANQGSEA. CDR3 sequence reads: CSVDALGYGYTF. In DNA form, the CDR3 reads TGCAGCGTTGATGCACTAGGTTATGGCTACACCTTC. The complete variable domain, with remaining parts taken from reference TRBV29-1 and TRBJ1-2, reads SAVISQKPSRDICQRGTSLTIQCQVDSQVTMMFWYRQQPGQSLTLIATANQGSEATYESGFVIDKFPISRPNLTFSTLTVSNMSPEDSSIYLCSVDALGYGYTFGSGTRLTVV.

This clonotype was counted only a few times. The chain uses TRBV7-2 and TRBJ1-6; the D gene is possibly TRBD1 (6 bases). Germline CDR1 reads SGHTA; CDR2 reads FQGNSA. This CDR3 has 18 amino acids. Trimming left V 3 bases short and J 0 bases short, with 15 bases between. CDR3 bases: TGTGCCAGCAGCTTTAAGTCGGTAGGGGGCTCCTATAATTCACCCCTCCACTTT. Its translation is CASSFKSVGGSYNSPLHF.

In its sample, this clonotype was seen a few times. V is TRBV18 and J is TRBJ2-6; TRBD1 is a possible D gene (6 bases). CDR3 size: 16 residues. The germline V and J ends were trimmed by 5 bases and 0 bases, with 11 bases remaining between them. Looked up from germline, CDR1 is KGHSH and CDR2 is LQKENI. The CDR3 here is CASSSDRYSGANVLTF. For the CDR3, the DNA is TGTGCCAGCTCATCCGACAGGTACTCTGGGGCCAACGTCCTGACTTTC.

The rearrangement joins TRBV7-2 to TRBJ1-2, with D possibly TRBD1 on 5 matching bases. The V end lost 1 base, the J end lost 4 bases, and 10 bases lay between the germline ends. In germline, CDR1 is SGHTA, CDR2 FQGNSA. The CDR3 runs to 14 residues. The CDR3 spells CASSLGSGGYGYTF. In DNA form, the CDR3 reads TGTGCCAGCAGCTTAGGCTCCGGGGGCTATGGCTACACCTTC. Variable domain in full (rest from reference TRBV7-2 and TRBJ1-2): GAGVSQSPSNKVTEKGKDVELRCDPISGHTALYWYRQSLGQGLEFLIYFQGNSAPDKSGLPSDRFSAERTGGSVSTLTIQRTQQEDSAVYLCASSLGSGGYGYTFGSGTRLTVV.